The source of this TCR beta chain is a study of T-cell reconstitution after alpha-beta-depleted transplantation in children. Study-level points and caveats: A year had passed since transplant, and T-cell counts and diversity by then came mostly from newly produced T cells. Expanded clones from the graft, numbering several hundred, reportedly supplied alpha-beta T cells about two months after transplant. There were some patients whose high TCRbeta diversity at day 60 came from surviving recipient T cells and thymic progenitors.

Remarks on this clonotype: Antigen specificity is unknown.

Unique molecular identifiers were incorporated during preparation of the TCRbeta library. Each CDR3 protein gets one entry after TCRdb re-called the PCR reads with MiXCR. The table lists about 300,000 distinct CDR3 sequences, just over 7.5% of them singletons. The material was peripheral blood, obtained 360 days after TCRalphabeta/CD19-depleted stem cell transplant. The receptor was isolated from a female patient aged 2-10 years who had a stem cell transplant for Fanconi anemia, so the T cells may come from the graft donor.

The CDR3 protein is CASSTQGAYNEQFF. The CDR3 DNA reads TGTGCCAGCAGTACCCAGGGGGCTTACAATGAGCAGTTCTTC. The chain couples TRBV27 to TRBJ2-1, with TRBD1 identical over 8 bases. The CDR3 consists of 14 residues. The junction had 4 bases not matched to a gene; V was cut back by 5 bases and J by 4 bases. Looked up from germline, CDR1 is MNHEY and CDR2 is SMNVEV (reference sequence).